This entry describes one TCR beta chain. This record comes from a study of blood T cell repertoires in COVID-19. Some clones are missing from TCRdb's copy, which holds only in-frame ones; the method was immunoSEQ multiplex PCR. The sample holds over 200,000 clones, 65% to 90% seen once. The CDR3 is 14 residues long. Germline V gives CDR1 LNHDA, CDR2 SQIVND (reference sequence). With 9 bases clipped from V and 4 bases from J, the junction kept 5 bases outside the gene matches. Sequenced sample: peripheral blood. This clonotype was obtained from a human donor in a cohort sampled during active COVID-19. The V gene is TRBV19, the J gene TRBJ1-3; 11 nucleotides agree with TRBD1. In DNA form, the CDR3 reads TGTGCCAGCCGGGGACAGGGGGGCGGAAACACCATATATTTT. Amino acids: CASRGQGGGNTIYF.